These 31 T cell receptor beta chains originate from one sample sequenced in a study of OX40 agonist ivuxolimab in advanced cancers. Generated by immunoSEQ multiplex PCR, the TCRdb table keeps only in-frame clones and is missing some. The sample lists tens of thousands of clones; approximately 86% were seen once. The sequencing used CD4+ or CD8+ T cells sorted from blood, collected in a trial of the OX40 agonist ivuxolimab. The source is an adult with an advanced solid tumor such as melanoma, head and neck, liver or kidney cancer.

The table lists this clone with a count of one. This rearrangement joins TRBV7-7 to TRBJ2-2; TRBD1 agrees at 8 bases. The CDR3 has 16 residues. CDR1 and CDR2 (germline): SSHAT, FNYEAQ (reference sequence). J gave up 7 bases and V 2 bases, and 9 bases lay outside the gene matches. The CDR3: CASSLKGRGLGGELFF. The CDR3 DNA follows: TGTGCCAGCAGCTTAAAGGGCAGGGGGCTTGGCGGGGAGCTGTTTTTT.

The CDR3 coding sequence is TGTGCCAGCTCCCTTCCTTGGTACGAGCAGTACTTC. It encodes CASSLPWYEQYF. The V gene is TRBV28, the J gene TRBJ2-7, with D unresolved. V shed 8 bases and J shed 4 bases, with 12 bases lying between them. Germline-derived CDR1 and CDR2 are MDHEN and SYDVKM. The CDR3 loop spans 12 amino acids.

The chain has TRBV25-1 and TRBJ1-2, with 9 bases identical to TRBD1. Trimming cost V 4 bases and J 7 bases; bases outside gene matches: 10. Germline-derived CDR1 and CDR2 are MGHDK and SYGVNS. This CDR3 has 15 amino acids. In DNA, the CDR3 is TGTGCCAGCAGTGGGAAACAGGGGGCGGGAAGTGGCTACACCTTC. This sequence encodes CASSGKQGAGSGYTF.

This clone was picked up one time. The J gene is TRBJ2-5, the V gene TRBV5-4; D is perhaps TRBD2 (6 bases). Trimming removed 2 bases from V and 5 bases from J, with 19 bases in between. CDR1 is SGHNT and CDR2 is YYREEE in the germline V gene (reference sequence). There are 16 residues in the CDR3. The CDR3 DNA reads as TGTGCCAGCAGCTTCGGGGGAGGCCCAGCAGGCGAGACCCAGTACTTC. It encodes CASSFGGGPAGETQYF.

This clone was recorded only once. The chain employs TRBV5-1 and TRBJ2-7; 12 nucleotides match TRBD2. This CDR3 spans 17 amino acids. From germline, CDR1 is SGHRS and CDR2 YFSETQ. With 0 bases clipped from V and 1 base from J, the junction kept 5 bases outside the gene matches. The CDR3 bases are TGCGCCAGCAGCTTGGAACTAGCGGGAGGACTTTCCTACGAGCAGTACTTC. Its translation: CASSLELAGGLSYEQYF.

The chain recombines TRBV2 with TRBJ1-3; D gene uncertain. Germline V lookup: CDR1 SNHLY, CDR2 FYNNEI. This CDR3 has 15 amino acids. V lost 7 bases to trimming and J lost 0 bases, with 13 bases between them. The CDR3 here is CASTPSSFSGNTIYF. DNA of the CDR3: TGTGCCAGCACTCCTTCGTCTTTCTCTGGAAACACCATATATTTT.

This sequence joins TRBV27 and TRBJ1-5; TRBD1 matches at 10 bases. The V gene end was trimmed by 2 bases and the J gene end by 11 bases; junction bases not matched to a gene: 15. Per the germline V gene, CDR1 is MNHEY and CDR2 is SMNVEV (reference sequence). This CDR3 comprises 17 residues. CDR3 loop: CASSLTPKRQGATAQHF. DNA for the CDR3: TGTGCCAGCAGTTTAACGCCTAAAAGACAGGGGGCTACGGCCCAGCATTTT.

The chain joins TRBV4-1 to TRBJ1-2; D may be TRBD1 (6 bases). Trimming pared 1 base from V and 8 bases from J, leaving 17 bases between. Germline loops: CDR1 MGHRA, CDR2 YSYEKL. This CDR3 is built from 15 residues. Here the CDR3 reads CASSQVGFRGQGYTF. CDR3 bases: TGCGCCAGCAGCCAAGTGGGTTTCCGGGGGCAAGGCTACACCTTC.

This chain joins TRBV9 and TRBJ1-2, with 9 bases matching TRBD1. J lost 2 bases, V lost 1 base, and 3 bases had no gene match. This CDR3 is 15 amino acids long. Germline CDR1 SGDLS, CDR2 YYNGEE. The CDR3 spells CASSVTGTGNYGYTF. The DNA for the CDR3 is TGTGCCAGCAGCGTAACCGGGACAGGGAACTATGGCTACACCTTC.

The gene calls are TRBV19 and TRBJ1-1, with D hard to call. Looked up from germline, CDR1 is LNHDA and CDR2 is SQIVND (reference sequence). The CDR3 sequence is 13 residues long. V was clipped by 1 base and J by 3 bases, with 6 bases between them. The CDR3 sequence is CASSIGSYTEAFF. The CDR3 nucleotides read TGTGCCAGTAGTATAGGTTCGTACACTGAAGCTTTCTTT.

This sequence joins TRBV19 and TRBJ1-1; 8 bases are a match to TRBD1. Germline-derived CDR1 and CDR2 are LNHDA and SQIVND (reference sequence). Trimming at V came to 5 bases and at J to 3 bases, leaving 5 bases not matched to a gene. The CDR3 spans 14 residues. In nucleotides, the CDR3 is TGTGCCAGTAGTCGACAGGGGATGGACACTGAAGCTTTCTTT. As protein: CASSRQGMDTEAFF.

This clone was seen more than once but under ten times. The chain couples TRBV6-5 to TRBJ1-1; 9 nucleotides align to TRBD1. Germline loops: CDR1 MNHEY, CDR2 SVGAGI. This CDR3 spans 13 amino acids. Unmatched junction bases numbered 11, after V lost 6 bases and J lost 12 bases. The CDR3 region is CASRPPGQGKTFF. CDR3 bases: TGTGCCAGCAGACCACCGGGACAGGGTAAGACTTTCTTT.

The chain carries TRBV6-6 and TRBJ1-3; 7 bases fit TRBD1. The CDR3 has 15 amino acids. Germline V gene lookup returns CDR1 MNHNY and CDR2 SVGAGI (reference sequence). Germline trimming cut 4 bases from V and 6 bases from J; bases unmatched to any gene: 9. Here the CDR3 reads CASSSAGQVENTIYF. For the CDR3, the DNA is TGTGCCAGCAGTTCCGCCGGACAGGTTGAAAACACCATATATTTT.

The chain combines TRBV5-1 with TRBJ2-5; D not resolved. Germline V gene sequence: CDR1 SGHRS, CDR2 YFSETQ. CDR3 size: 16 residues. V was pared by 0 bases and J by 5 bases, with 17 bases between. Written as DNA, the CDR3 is TGCGCCAGCAGCTTGGTTACCCAGGATTCTCGGGAGACCCAGTACTTC. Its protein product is CASSLVTQDSRETQYF. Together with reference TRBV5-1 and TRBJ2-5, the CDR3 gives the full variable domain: KAGVTQTPRYLIKTRGQQVTLSCSPISGHRSVSWYQQTPGQGLQFLFEYFSETQRNKGNFPGRFSGRQFSNSRSEMNVSTLELGDSALYLCASSLVTQDSRETQYFGPGTRLLVL.

The CDR3 region is CASSHDIWGLQETQYF. CDR3 sequence (DNA): TGCGCCAGCAGCCACGATATATGGGGACTACAAGAGACCCAGTACTTC. The chain recombines TRBV4-1 with TRBJ2-5; 7 bases are shared with TRBD2. In germline, CDR1 is MGHRA, CDR2 YSYEKL. The CDR3 contains 16 residues. V dropped 3 bases and J dropped 2; count of bases not matched to a gene: 9.

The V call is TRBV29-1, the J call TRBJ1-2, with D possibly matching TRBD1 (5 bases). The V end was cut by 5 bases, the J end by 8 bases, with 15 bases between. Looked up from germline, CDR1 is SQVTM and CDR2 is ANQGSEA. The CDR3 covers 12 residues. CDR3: CSVKGTPLGYTF. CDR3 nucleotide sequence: TGCAGCGTTAAAGGGACCCCTCTAGGCTACACCTTC.

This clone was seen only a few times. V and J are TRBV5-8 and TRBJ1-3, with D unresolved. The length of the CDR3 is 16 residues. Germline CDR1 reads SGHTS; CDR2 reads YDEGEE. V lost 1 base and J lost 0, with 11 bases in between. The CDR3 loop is CASSLYPRNSGNTIYF. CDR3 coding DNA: TGTGCCAGCAGCTTGTATCCGCGAAACTCTGGAAACACCATATATTTT.

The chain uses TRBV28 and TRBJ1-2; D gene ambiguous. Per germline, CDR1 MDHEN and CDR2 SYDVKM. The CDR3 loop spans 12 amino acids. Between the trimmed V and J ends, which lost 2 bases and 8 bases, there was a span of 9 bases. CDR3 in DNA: TGTGCCAGCAGTTTACCGGTGAAAGGCTACACCTTC. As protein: CASSLPVKGYTF.

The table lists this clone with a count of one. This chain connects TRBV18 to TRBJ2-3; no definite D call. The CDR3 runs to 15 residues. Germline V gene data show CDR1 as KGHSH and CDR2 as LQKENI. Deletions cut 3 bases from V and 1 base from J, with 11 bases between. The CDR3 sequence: CASSPTLSRTDTQYF. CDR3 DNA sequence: TGTGCCAGCTCACCGACGCTCAGCCGCACAGATACGCAGTATTTT. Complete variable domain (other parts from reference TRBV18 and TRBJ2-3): NAGVMQNPRHLVRRRGQEARLRCSPMKGHSHVYWYRQLPEEGLKFMVYLQKENIIDESGMPKERFSAEFPKEGPSILRIQQVVRGDSAAYFCASSPTLSRTDTQYFGPGTRLTVL.

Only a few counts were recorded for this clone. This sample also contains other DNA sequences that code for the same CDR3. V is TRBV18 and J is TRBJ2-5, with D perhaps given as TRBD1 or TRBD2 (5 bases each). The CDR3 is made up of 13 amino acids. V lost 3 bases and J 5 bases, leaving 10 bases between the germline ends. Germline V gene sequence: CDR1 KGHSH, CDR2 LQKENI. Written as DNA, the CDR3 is TGTGCCAGCTCACCGGGGGTGTCGGAGACCCAGTACTTC. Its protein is CASSPGVSETQYF.

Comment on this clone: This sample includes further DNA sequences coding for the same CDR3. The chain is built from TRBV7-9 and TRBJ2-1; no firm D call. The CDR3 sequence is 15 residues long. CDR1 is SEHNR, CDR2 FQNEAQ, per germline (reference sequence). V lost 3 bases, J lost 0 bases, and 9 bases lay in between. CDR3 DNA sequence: TGTGCCAGCAGCTTCAGTGCGAGCTCCTACAATGAGCAGTTCTTC. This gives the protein CASSFSASSYNEQFF.

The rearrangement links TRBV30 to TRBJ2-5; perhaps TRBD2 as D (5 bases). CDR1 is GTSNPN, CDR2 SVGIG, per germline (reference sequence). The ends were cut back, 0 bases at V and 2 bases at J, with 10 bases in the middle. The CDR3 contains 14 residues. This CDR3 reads CAWSVVGDQETQYF. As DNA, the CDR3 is TGTGCCTGGAGTGTAGTCGGGGATCAAGAGACCCAGTACTTC.

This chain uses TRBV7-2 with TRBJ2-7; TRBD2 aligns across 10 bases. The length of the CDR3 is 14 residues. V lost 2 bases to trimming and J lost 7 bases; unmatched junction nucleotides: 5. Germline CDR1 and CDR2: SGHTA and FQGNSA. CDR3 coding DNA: TGTGCCAGCAGCTTACTAGCGGGAGCGGGAGAGCAGTACTTC. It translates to CASSLLAGAGEQYF.

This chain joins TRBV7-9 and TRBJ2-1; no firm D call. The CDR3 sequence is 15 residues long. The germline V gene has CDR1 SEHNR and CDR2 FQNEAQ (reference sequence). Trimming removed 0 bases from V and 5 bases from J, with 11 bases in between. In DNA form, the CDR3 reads TGTGCCAGCAGCTTAGCCGGATCCCTAGACAATGAGCAGTTCTTC. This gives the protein CASSLAGSLDNEQFF.

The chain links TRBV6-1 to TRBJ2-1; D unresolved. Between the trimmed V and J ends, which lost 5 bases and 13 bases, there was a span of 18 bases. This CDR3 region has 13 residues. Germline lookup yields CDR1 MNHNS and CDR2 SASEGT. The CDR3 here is CASSSGPPVGQFF. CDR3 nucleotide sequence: TGTGCCAGCAGTTCCGGGCCCCCCGTGGGACAGTTCTTC.

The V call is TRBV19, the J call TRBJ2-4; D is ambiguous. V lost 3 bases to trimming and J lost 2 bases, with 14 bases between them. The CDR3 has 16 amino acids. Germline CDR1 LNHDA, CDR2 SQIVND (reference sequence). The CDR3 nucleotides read TGTGCCAGTAGTATTTCATGGGTTGGGACCAAAAACATTCAGTACTTC. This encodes CASSISWVGTKNIQYF.

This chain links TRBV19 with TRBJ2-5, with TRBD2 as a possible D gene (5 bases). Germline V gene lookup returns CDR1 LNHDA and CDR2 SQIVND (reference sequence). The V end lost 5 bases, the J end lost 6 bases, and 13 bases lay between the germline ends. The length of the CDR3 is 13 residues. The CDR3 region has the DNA TGTGCCAGTAGTCTTCCTTCGGGAAAGACCCAGTACTTC. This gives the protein CASSLPSGKTQYF.

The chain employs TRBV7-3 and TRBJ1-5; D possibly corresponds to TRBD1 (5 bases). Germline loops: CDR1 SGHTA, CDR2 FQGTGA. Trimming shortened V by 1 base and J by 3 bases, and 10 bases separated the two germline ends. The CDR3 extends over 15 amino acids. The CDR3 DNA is TGTGCCAGCAGCTTAAAGGGGACCCTCAATCAGCCCCAGCATTTT. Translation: CASSLKGTLNQPQHF.

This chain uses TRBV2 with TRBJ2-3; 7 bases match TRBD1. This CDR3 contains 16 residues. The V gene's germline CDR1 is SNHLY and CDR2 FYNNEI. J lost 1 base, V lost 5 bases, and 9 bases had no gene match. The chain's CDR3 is CASSQTTGAGTDTQYF. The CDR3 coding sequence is TGTGCCAGCAGTCAAACAACAGGGGCTGGCACAGATACGCAGTATTTT.

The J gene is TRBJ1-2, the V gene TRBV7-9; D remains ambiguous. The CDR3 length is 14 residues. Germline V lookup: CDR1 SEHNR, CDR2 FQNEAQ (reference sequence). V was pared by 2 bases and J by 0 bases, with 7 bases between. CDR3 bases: TGTGCCAGCAGCTTACTCCATACTAACTATGGCTACACCTTC. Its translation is CASSLLHTNYGYTF.

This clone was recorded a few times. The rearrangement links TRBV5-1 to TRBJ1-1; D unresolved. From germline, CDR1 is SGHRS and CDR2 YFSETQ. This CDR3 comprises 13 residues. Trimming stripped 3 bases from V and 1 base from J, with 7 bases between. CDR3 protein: CASSSRANTEAFF. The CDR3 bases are TGCGCCAGCAGCTCTCGGGCGAACACTGAAGCTTTCTTT.